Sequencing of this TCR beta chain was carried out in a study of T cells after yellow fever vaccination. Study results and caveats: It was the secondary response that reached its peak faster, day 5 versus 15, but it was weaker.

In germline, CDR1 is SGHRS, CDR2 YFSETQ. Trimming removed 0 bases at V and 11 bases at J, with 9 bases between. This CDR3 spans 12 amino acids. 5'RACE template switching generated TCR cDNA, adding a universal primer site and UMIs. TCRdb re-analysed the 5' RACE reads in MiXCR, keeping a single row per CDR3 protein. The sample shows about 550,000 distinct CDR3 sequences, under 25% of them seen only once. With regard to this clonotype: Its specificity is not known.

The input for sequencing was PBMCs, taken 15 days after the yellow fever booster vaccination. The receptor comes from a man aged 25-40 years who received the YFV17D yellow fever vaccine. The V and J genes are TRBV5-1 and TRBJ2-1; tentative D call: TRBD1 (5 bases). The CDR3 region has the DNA TGCGCCAGCAGCTTGGCCCCAGGGAAGCAGTTCTTC. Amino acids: CASSLAPGKQFF.